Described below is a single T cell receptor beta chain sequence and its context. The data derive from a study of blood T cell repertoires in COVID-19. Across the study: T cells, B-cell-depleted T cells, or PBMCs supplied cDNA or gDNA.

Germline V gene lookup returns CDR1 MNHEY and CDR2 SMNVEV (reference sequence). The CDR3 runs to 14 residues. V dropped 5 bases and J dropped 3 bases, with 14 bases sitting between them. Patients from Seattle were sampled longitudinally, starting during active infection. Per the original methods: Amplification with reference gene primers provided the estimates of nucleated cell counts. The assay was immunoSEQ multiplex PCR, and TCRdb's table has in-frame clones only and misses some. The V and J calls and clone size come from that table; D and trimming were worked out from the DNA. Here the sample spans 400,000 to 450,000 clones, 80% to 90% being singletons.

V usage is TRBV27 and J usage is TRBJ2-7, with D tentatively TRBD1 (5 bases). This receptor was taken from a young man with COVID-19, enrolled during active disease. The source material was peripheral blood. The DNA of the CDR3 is TGTGCCAGCAGTCCCCAGGGTGCAAACTACGAGCAGTACTTC. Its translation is CASSPQGANYEQYF.